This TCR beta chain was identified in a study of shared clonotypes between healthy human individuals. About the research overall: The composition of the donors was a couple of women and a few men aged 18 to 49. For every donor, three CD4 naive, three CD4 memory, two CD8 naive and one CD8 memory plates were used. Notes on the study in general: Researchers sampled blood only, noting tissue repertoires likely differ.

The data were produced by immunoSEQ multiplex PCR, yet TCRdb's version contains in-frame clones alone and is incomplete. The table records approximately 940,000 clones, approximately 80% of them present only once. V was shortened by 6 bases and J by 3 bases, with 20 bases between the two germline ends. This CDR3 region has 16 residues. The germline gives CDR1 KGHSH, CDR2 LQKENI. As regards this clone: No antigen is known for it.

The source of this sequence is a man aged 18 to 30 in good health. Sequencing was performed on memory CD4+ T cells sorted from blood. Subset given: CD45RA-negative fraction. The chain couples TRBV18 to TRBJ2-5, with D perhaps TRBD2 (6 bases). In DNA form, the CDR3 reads TGTGCCAGCTCCCTTCAGGGTCGGGGGTCTAAAGAGACCCAGTACTTC. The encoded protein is CASSLQGRGSKETQYF.